The source of this TCR beta chain is a study of Ad26.COV2.S vaccination and SARS-CoV-2 variants. As to treatment: around 19 received Ad26.COV2.S at low or high dose, single or two shots; about 5 received placebo; per-sample allocation not given. The samples date from day 63 after the first vaccine or placebo injection. This clone was counted once. The V gene's germline CDR1 is SEHNR and CDR2 FQNEAQ (reference sequence). The ends were cut back, 6 bases at V and 1 base at J, with 18 bases in the middle. CDR3 length: 16 amino acids. Measured with immunoSEQ multiplex PCR; TCRdb has only the in-frame clones, and not every one. The table records about 350,000 clones, about nine tenths of them present only once.

The sequencing used peripheral blood, collected in a trial of Ad26.COV2.S vaccine versus placebo. V usage is TRBV7-9 and J usage is TRBJ1-1; possible D gene TRBD1, 6 bases. The source is a person aged 18-65 years who received the Ad26.COV2.S COVID-19 vaccine or a placebo. CDR3 sequence reads: CASSPQIRGPNTEAFF. CDR3 nucleotides: TGTGCCAGCAGTCCTCAAATCAGGGGACCGAACACTGAAGCTTTCTTT.